Below are 16 T cell receptor beta chains sequenced from a single sample in a study of T cell responses to AZD1222 COVID-19 vaccine. Measured with immunoSEQ multiplex PCR; TCRdb has only the in-frame clones, and not every one. The table lists some 170,000 clones, approximately 90% of them singletons. This specimen consisted of peripheral blood, obtained 28 days after the second dose of the MenACWY control vaccine. The receptors originated from an adult who received the MenACWY meningococcal vaccine as a control.

This chain connects TRBV30 to TRBJ1-5; D not resolved. Germline V lookup: CDR1 GTSNPN, CDR2 SVGIG (reference sequence). V was shortened by 5 bases and J by 5 bases, with 25 bases between the two germline ends. CDR3 length: 17 amino acids. In nucleotides, the CDR3 is TGTGCCTGGGATTCCGGGCCTAGACGGAGGTTTGATCAGCCCCAGCATTTT. Translation: CAWDSGPRRRFDQPQHF.

To note about this clone: A read error may account for a junction end that differs from germline. J is TRBJ2-2 and V is TRBV28, with TRBD2 identical over 8 bases. This CDR3 is built from 16 residues. CDR1 and CDR2 (germline): MDHEN, SYDVKM. CDR3: CASRLLGSGDTGELFF. The CDR3 DNA reads as TGTGCCAGCAGATTATTGGGTAGCGGGGACACCGGGGAGCTGTTTTTT.

The rearrangement joins TRBV24-1 to TRBJ1-1, with 7 nucleotides matching TRBD1. V lost 4 bases to trimming and J lost 10 bases; unmatched junction nucleotides: 5. Germline-derived CDR1 and CDR2 are KGHDR and SFDVKD. The CDR3 loop spans 12 amino acids. DNA of the CDR3: TGTGCCACCAGTGAGCCTCAGGGGGGAGCTTTCTTT. Translated: CATSEPQGGAFF.

The chain has TRBV6-4 and TRBJ1-1; tentatively, D is TRBD1 (6 bases). The V end was cut by 4 bases, the J end by 6 bases, with 21 bases between. This CDR3 is 16 amino acids long. Germline V gene data show CDR1 as MRHNA and CDR2 as SNTAGT. The CDR3 DNA sequence: TGTGCCAGCAGTGCGATCAGGGGTGGGGTTTGGTCTGAAGCTTTCTTT. Protein sequence: CASSAIRGGVWSEAFF.

This rearrangement joins TRBV9 to TRBJ2-3; D gene uncertain. CDR3 size: 12 residues. Germline CDR1 and CDR2: SGDLS and YYNGEE. Trimming pared 3 bases from V and 5 bases from J, leaving 7 bases between. The CDR3 protein is CASSAAGDTQYF. The CDR3 DNA is TGTGCCAGCAGCGCAGCAGGAGATACGCAGTATTTT.

The rearrangement uses TRBV5-1 and TRBJ1-1, with D possibly matching TRBD1 (6 bases). Between the trimmed V and J ends, which lost 6 bases and 8 bases, there was a span of 23 bases. The CDR3 length is 15 residues. Germline V gives CDR1 SGHRS, CDR2 YFSETQ. CDR3 DNA sequence: TGCGCCAGCACCCTCGGGGTGGGGGCGCAAGGGGAAGCTTTCTTT. It is translated as CASTLGVGAQGEAFF.

V is TRBV3-1 (or the pseudogene TRBV3-2) and J is TRBJ1-1; D is possibly TRBD1 (5 bases). The CDR3 is 12 residues long. CDR1 and CDR2 (germline): LGHDT, YNNKEL (reference sequence). Trimming cost V 5 bases and J 13 bases, with 17 bases left between them. CDR3 DNA sequence: TGTGCCAGCAGCGACCCCGGGACGGGGGGTTTCTTT. Amino acid sequence: CASSDPGTGGFF.

The chain carries TRBV7-6 and TRBJ1-3; D not resolved. This CDR3 region has 14 residues. Germline V gene data show CDR1 as SGHVS and CDR2 as FNYEAQ. Trimming pared 7 bases from V and 0 bases from J, leaving 10 bases between. The CDR3 DNA sequence: TGTGCCAGCACCAACGACAACTCTGGAAACACCATATATTTT. Its translation is CASTNDNSGNTIYF.

This chain uses TRBV6-2 or TRBV6-3 with TRBJ2-1; D possibly corresponds to TRBD1 (6 bases). V shed 0 bases and J shed 15 bases, with 12 bases lying between them. CDR3 length: 12 residues. In germline, CDR1 is MNHEY, CDR2 SVGEGT. CDR3 residues: CASSYSTGRGFF. The CDR3 DNA follows: TGTGCCAGCAGTTACTCGACAGGACGAGGGTTCTTC.

The chain couples TRBV4-3 to TRBJ2-1; D is uncertain. The CDR3 covers 15 residues. The germline V gene encodes CDR1 LGHNA and CDR2 YSLEER. V dropped 0 bases and J dropped 6 bases, with 12 bases sitting between them. CDR3 nucleotide sequence: TGCGCCAGCAGCCAAGAAGGTGACGCTGGCAATGAGCAGTTCTTC. Translation gives CASSQEGDAGNEQFF.

The CDR3 here is CASSYAWTGPSYEQYF. DNA for the CDR3: TGTGCCAGCAGTTACGCTTGGACGGGACCGAGCTACGAGCAGTACTTC. The chain carries TRBV6-6 and TRBJ2-7; D could derive from TRBD1 or TRBD2 (5 bases each). V was pared by 2 bases and J by 3 bases, with 17 bases between. There are 16 residues in the CDR3. Germline-derived CDR1 and CDR2 are MNHNY and SVGAGI (reference sequence).

The chain is built from TRBV7-3 and TRBJ2-5; 7 bases line up with TRBD2. The germline CDR1 and CDR2 sequences are SGHTA and FQGTGA. V dropped 4 bases and J dropped 2; count of bases not matched to a gene: 7. CDR3 length equals 15 residues. The CDR3 loop reads CASSYTGGPQETQYF. The CDR3, as DNA: TGTGCCAGCAGCTATACGGGAGGCCCTCAAGAGACCCAGTACTTC. The variable domain in full, completed from reference TRBV7-3 and TRBJ2-5, reads GAGVSQTPSNKVTEKGKYVELRCDPISGHTALYWYRQSLGQGPEFLIYFQGTGAADDSGLPNDRFFAVRPEGSVSTLKIQRTERGDSAVYLCASSYTGGPQETQYFGPGTRLLVL.

This chain joins TRBV24-1 and TRBJ2-7; TRBD2 is a possible D gene (6 bases). Trimming took off 2 bases at V and 9 bases at J, with 10 bases between the two ends. Per the germline V gene, CDR1 is KGHDR and CDR2 is SFDVKD. The CDR3 is 12 residues long. CDR3 coding DNA: TGTGCCACCAGTGATTCTCCGGGGGTGCAGTACTTC. It codes for CATSDSPGVQYF.

V gene TRBV19 combines with J gene TRBJ1-5; perhaps TRBD1 as D (6 bases). Between the trimmed V and J ends, which lost 5 bases and 6 bases, there was a span of 14 bases. Germline-derived CDR1 and CDR2 are LNHDA and SQIVND (reference sequence). This CDR3 contains 14 residues. Written as DNA, the CDR3 is TGTGCCAGTAGTGAAGGGGGGGCTGCTCAGCCCCAGCATTTT. Translating it yields CASSEGGAAQPQHF.

This clone was seen only once. The CDR3 protein is CASSLETNYGYTF. In DNA form, the CDR3 reads TGTGCCAGCAGTTTAGAGACTAACTATGGCTACACCTTC. J is TRBJ1-2 and V is TRBV28; D unresolved. CDR3 length: 13 amino acids. CDR1 is MDHEN, CDR2 SYDVKM, per germline. V was shortened by 2 bases and J by 0 bases, with 4 bases between the two germline ends.

The chain has TRBV15 and TRBJ2-1; D is ambiguous. Germline-derived CDR1 and CDR2 are LNHNV and YYDKDF (reference sequence). CDR3 length: 13 amino acids. The V gene lost 0 bases and the J gene lost 9 bases, with 9 bases spanning the gap. CDR3: CATSRDAWSEQFF. Here the CDR3 DNA reads TGTGCCACCAGCAGAGATGCATGGAGTGAGCAGTTCTTC.